The clone carrying this TCR beta chain was seen a handful of times. The antigen is unknown. This record belongs to a study of cytomegalovirus exposure and HLA in healthy donors. Study results and caveats: The study recorded fewer than 200 TCR beta chains that were cytomegalovirus-associated. In vitro confirmation showed a few CMV-associated chains to be CMV antigen specific.

A roughly 120-subject validation cohort, separate from the approximately 720-subject first cohort, supplied the donors. Some clones are missing from TCRdb's copy, which holds only in-frame ones; the method was immunoSEQ multiplex PCR. The table records hundreds of thousands of clones, approximately 87% of them present only once. V dropped 5 bases and J dropped 14 bases, with 13 bases sitting between them. The germline gives CDR1 GTSNPN, CDR2 SVGIG (reference sequence). The CDR3 extends over 11 amino acids. V is TRBV30 and J is TRBJ1-6; D is undetermined. Material: PBMCs. This TCR came from a man aged 18 to 35 in good health and CMV-seronegative. CDR3 sequence (DNA): TGTGCCTGGCGAGGCATCGGGACCCTCCACTTT. Amino acid sequence: CAWRGIGTLHF.